These 12 T cell receptor beta chains originate from one sample sequenced in a study of OX40 agonist ivuxolimab in advanced cancers. Clones were read by immunoSEQ multiplex PCR, and TCRdb kept only the in-frame ones, dropping some. The table shows fewer than 65,000 clones, with roughly nine tenths occurring only once. The sequencing used CD4+ or CD8+ T cells sorted from blood, collected in a trial of the OX40 agonist ivuxolimab. These receptors came from an adult with an advanced solid tumor such as melanoma, head and neck, liver or kidney cancer.

Remarks on this clone: Other DNA sequences in this sample translate to the same CDR3. The chain couples TRBV7-9 to TRBJ1-5; tentatively, D is TRBD1 (6 bases). CDR1 and CDR2 (germline): SEHNR, FQNEAQ (reference sequence). This CDR3 spans 13 amino acids. V lost 6 bases, J lost 2 bases, and 8 bases lay in between. CDR3 sequence (DNA): TGTGCCAGCAGTCCAGGGGGCAATCAGCCCCAGCATTTT. This sequence encodes CASSPGGNQPQHF.

This clone was observed a few times. V is TRBV20-1 and J is TRBJ1-4; D gene ambiguous. V was cut by 5 bases and J by 7 bases, with 8 bases left in between. In germline, CDR1 is DFQATT, CDR2 SNEGSKA (reference sequence). This CDR3 spans 11 amino acids. Written as DNA, the CDR3 is TGCAGTGCTGAGGAAGGTGAAAAACTGTTTTTT. As protein: CSAEEGEKLFF.

This clone was detected once. The gene calls are TRBV27 and TRBJ2-3; D possibly corresponds to TRBD2 (5 bases). Germline V gene sequence: CDR1 MNHEY, CDR2 SMNVEV (reference sequence). The V end was cut by 3 bases, the J end by 2 bases, with 12 bases between. The CDR3 is made up of 15 amino acids. The CDR3 is CASSFPGGHTDTQYF. CDR3 DNA: TGTGCCAGCAGTTTTCCTGGCGGGCACACAGATACGCAGTATTTT.

V usage is TRBV11-2 and J usage is TRBJ1-3; 8 bases match TRBD1. The V gene end was trimmed by 2 bases and the J gene end by 3 bases; junction bases not matched to a gene: 6. Germline CDR1 is SGHAT and CDR2 is FQNNGV. This CDR3 has 16 amino acids. This CDR3 is CASSLLPTGVGNTIYF. In DNA, the CDR3 is TGTGCCAGCAGCTTACTACCGACAGGGGTTGGAAACACCATATATTTT.

The J gene is TRBJ2-2, the V gene TRBV7-8, with no clear D. With 0 bases removed from V and 3 bases from J, the gap between germline ends came to 14 bases. Germline V gene lookup returns CDR1 SGHVS and CDR2 FQNEAQ. The CDR3 extends over 17 amino acids. The CDR3 region is CASSLAIELSDTGELFF. The CDR3 DNA sequence: TGTGCCAGCAGCTTAGCGATAGAACTCTCGGACACCGGGGAGCTGTTTTTT.

The chain has TRBV19 and TRBJ2-7; D possibly corresponds to TRBD1 (6 bases). Germline V gene lookup returns CDR1 LNHDA and CDR2 SQIVND (reference sequence). This CDR3 contains 15 residues. V was pared by 1 base and J by 2 bases, with 12 bases between. CDR3 residues: CASSIGTERTYEQYF. In DNA form, the CDR3 reads TGTGCCAGTAGTATAGGGACAGAACGGACCTACGAGCAGTACTTC.

The CDR3 protein is CAWSVGNTIYF. As DNA, the CDR3 is TGTGCCTGGAGTGTGGGAAACACCATATATTTT. The chain employs TRBV30 and TRBJ1-3, with D unclear. Trimming took 0 bases from V and 4 from J, leaving 1 base between them. Germline assignment: CDR1 GTSNPN and CDR2 SVGIG (reference sequence). The CDR3 sequence is 11 residues long.

The sample holds one count of this clone. This CDR3 reads CASSPRGQVSYNEQFF. The CDR3 region has the DNA TGTGCCAGCAGCCCCAGGGGACAGGTGTCCTACAATGAGCAGTTCTTC. The chain is built from TRBV7-8 and TRBJ2-1, with TRBD1 matching over 8 bases. The CDR3 covers 16 residues. The ends lost 5 bases at V and 1 base at J; junction bases unmatched: 7. Germline V gene sequence: CDR1 SGHVS, CDR2 FQNEAQ.

The chain uses TRBV27 and TRBJ2-5, with 7 nucleotides matching TRBD1. J gave up 9 bases and V 5 bases, and 12 bases lay outside the gene matches. The germline V gene has CDR1 MNHEY and CDR2 SMNVEV (reference sequence). CDR3 length equals 14 residues. The CDR3 sequence: CASSAGTATSAQYF. CDR3 sequence (DNA): TGTGCCAGCAGTGCCGGGACAGCGACTTCGGCCCAGTACTTC.

This sequence joins TRBV27 and TRBJ1-1; D ambiguous. The V end lost 2 bases, the J end lost 1 base, and 8 bases lay between the germline ends. The CDR3 runs 14 residues. Germline V gene lookup returns CDR1 MNHEY and CDR2 SMNVEV (reference sequence). The CDR3 is CASSLGHSNTEAFF. DNA of the CDR3: TGTGCCAGCAGTTTAGGGCATTCGAACACTGAAGCTTTCTTT.

The CDR3 DNA sequence: TGTGCCAGCAGTGAAGGGGGAATTCGAAGGAAGGAAAAACTGTTTTTT. It is translated as CASSEGGIRRKEKLFF. This sequence joins TRBV6-1 and TRBJ1-4; D is unresolved. The V gene's germline CDR1 is MNHNS and CDR2 SASEGT. V lost 1 base, J lost 8 bases, and 17 bases lay in between. CDR3 length: 16 residues.

This clone was picked up one time. The genes are TRBV29-1 and TRBJ2-7, with D possibly being TRBD1 (6 bases). Trimming took 3 bases from V and 0 from J, leaving 9 bases between them. The germline V gene has CDR1 SQVTM and CDR2 ANQGSEA. This CDR3 has 13 amino acids. As DNA, the CDR3 is TGCAGCGTTGAGTCGGACAGCTCCTACGAGCAGTACTTC. Translating it yields CSVESDSSYEQYF.